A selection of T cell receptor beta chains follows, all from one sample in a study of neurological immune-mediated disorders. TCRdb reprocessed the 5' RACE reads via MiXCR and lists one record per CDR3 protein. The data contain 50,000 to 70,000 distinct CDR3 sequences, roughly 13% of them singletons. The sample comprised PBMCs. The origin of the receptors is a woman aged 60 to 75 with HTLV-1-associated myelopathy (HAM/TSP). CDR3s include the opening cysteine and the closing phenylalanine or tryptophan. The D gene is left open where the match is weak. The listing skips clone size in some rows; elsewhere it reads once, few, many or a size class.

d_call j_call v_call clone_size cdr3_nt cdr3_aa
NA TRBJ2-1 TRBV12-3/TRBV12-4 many TGTGCCAGCAGCCTAGTAGGCGTGTTCTCCTACAATGAGCAGTTCTTC CASSLVGVFSYNEQFF
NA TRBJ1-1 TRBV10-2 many TGCGCCAGCAGAACCCATTTTGAAGCTTTCTTT CASRTHFEAFF
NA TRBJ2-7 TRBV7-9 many TGTGCCAGCAGCCCCGGACCTTACGAGCAGTACTTC CASSPGPYEQYF
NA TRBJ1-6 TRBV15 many TGTGCCACCAGCAGAATCCGGGACTCGGCCAGACCCCTCCACTTT CATSRIRDSARPLHF
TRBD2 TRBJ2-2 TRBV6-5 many TGTGCCAGCAGAGTACTAGCGGAAACGAACACCGGGGAGCTGTTTTTT CASRVLAETNTGELFF
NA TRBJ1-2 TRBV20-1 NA TGCAGTGCTAGAAAGACCGGGGGCTATGGCTACACCTTC CSARKTGGYGYTF
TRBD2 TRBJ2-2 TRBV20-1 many TGCAGTGCCGACGCGTCAGGGAGGGGCACCGGGGAGCTGTTTTTT CSADASGRGTGELFF
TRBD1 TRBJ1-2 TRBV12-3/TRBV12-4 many TGTGCCAGCAGTCCAGGGACAGGTCCATCGAACTATGGCTACACCTTC CASSPGTGPSNYGYTF
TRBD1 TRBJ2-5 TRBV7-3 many TGTGCCAGCAGCCTCACAGGGGTGCGACAAGAGACCCAGTACTTC CASSLTGVRQETQYF
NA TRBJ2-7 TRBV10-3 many TGTGCCATCAGTGAGATGCAGGGTTACGAGCAGTACTTC CAISEMQGYEQYF
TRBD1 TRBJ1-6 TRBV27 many TGTGCCAGCAGAGGGGGCGCCTATAATTCACCCCTCCACTTT CASRGGAYNSPLHF
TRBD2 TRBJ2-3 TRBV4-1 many TGCGCCAGCAGCCAAGACCCTAGCGGAAGCACAGATACGCAGTATTTT CASSQDPSGSTDTQYF
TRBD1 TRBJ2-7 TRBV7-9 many TGTGCCAGCAGCTTAGACCTGGGACAGGTGACTATCTACGAGCAGTACTTC CASSLDLGQVTIYEQYF
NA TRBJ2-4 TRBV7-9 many TGTGCCAGCAGCCCCCCCTTTCGGGAAGGCAACATTCAGTACTTC CASSPPFREGNIQYF
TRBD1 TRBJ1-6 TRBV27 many TGTGCCAGCAGTGGACAGGGCTCACCCCTCCACTTT CASSGQGSPLHF
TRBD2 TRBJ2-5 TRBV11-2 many TGTGCCAGCAGCCGGGACTACTTAGAGACCCAGTACTTC CASSRDYLETQYF
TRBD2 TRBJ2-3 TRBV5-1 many TGCGCCAGCAGCTTTAAGTGGACTAGCGGGAGTCCAGATACGCAGTATTTT CASSFKWTSGSPDTQYF
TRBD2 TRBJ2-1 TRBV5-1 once TGCGCCAGCAGCTTAGCGGGGCCGAACAATGAGCAGCTCTTC CASSLAGPNNEQLF
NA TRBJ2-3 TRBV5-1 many TGCGCCAGCAGCACCGGGACTCCCGGCTGGTCGGATACGCAGTATTTT CASSTGTPGWSDTQYF
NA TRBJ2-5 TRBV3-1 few TGTGCCAGCAGCCAAATGGGTGGGGAGACCCAGTACTTC CASSQMGGETQYF
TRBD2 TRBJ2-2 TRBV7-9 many TGTGCCAGCAGAGCTAGAGGGCTAGCGGAAATTACCGGGGAGCTGTTTTTT CASRARGLAEITGELFF
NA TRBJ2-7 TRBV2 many TGTGCCAGCAGTGAAAGCTCCTACGAGCAGTACTTC CASSESSYEQYF
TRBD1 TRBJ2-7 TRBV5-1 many TGCGCCAGCAGCATTGGACAGGGGGTCTACGAGCAGTACTTC CASSIGQGVYEQYF
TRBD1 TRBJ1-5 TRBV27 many TGTGCCAGCAGTTTGACAGGGGGACCTCAGCCCCAGCATTTT CASSLTGGPQPQHF
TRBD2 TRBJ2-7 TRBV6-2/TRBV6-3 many TGTGCCAGCAGTTACCTTGGACTAGCGGGAGGACTTTTATCCGAGCAGTACTTC CASSYLGLAGGLLSEQYF
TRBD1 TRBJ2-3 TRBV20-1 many TGCAGTGAACAAGAGCCAGGGGGCTTAAATATAGATACGCAGTATTTT CSEQEPGGLNIDTQYF
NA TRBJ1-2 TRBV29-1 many TGCAGCGTTGACTACTTTAGACAGGCCACCTATGGCTACACCTTC CSVDYFRQATYGYTF
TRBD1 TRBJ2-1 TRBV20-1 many TGCAGTGCTACCACCGGGACAGGGGGTTACAATGAGCAGTTCTTC CSATTGTGGYNEQFF
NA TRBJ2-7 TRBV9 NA TGTGCCAGCAGCGTAGCATCTGCGGCGATGTACGAGCAGTACTTC CASSVASAAMYEQYF
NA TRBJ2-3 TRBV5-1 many TGCGCCAGCAGCTTGGATGCGTGGAGCACAGATACGCAGTATTTT CASSLDAWSTDTQYF
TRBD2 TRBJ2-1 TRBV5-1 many TGCGCCAGCAGCTTGAGCACAGCGGGAGGGCCCCACAATGAGCAGTTCTTC CASSLSTAGGPHNEQFF
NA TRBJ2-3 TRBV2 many TGTGCCAGCACCATCCTTTGGGGAAACCCCACAGATACGCAGTATTTT CASTILWGNPTDTQYF
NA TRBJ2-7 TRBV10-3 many TGTGCCATCAGTGCTCGGGGAGCCACCTACGAGCAGTACTTC CAISARGATYEQYF
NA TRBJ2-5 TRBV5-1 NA TGCGCCAGCCAGCCGAGGACAGACCAAGAGACCCAGTACTTC CASQPRTDQETQYF
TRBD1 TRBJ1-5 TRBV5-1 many TGCGCCAGCAGCCCGGGGCAGGGGGCCAATCAGCCCCAGCATTTT CASSPGQGANQPQHF
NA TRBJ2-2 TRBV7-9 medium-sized TGTGCCAGCAGCCGAAGGGACAGGGAGCTGTTTTTT CASSRRDRELFF
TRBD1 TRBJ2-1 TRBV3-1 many TGTGCCAGCAGCCAAGAAAGCGGGCAGGGGGCTGGGGATGAGCAGTTCTTC CASSQESGQGAGDEQFF
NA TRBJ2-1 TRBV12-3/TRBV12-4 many TGTGCCAGCAGGGGGGAGTCTGAGCAGTTCTTC CASRGESEQFF
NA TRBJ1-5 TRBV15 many TGTGCCACCAGCAGAGATAAGGGCTTCAATCAGCCCCAGCATTTT CATSRDKGFNQPQHF
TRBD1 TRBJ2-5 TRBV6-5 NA TGTGCCAGCAGACACGGGGGACAGGGAAGCGAGACCCAGTACTTC CASRHGGQGSETQYF
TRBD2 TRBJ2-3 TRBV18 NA TGTGCCAGCTCACGGGGACTAGCGGGCACAGATACGCAGTATTTT CASSRGLAGTDTQYF
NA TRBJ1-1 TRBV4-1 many TGCGCCAGCAGCCAAATACCTGGGGCGGACACTGAAGCTTTCTTT CASSQIPGADTEAFF
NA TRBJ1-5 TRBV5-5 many TGTGCCAGCAGCTTGGGTGATTGGGGCAATCAGCCCCAGCATTTT CASSLGDWGNQPQHF
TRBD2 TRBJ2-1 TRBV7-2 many TGTGCCAGCAGCTTAGGGACTAGCGGGAGGTATGAGCAGTTCTTC CASSLGTSGRYEQFF
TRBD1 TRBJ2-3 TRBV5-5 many TGTGCCAGCAGCTCCACCGACAGGGTTCTCACAAATACGCAGTATTTT CASSSTDRVLTNTQYF
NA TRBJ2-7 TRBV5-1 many TGCGCCAGCAGCCCGGCGACATCCCCCTACGAGCAGTACTTC CASSPATSPYEQYF
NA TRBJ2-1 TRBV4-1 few TGCGCCAGCAGCCGGAGGGAGTCCGACTCACCCTACAATGAGCAGTTCTTC CASSRRESDSPYNEQFF
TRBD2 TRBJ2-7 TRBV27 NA TGTGCCAGCAGTCGCCGGACTAGCGGGCCGGACGAGCAGTACTTC CASSRRTSGPDEQYF